One and the same sample provided the 9 T cell receptor beta chains below, sequenced in a study. TCRdb reprocessed the RT-PCR reads with MiXCR, giving one entry per CDR3 protein. The data contain about 680,000 distinct CDR3 sequences, approximately 15% of them singletons. Specimen: memory CD4+ T cells from blood. All receptors derive from a female donor in good health, serving as a healthy control.

The V and J genes are TRBV6-5 and TRBJ2-1, with 7 bases aligning to TRBD1. With 6 bases clipped from V and 10 bases from J, the junction kept 12 bases outside the gene matches. CDR3 length: 14 amino acids. The germline V gene encodes CDR1 MNHEY and CDR2 SVGAGI. CDR3 coding DNA: TGTGCCAGCAGCCCCCCTGTAGGGGGCAACGAGCAGTTCTTC. This codes for CASSPPVGGNEQFF.

This clonotype was recorded many times. The chain couples TRBV12-3 or TRBV12-4 to TRBJ2-2, with D perhaps TRBD1 (6 bases). Trimming stripped 3 bases from V and 6 bases from J, with 20 bases between. This CDR3 has 17 amino acids. The CDR3 loop reads CASSFDRDIGAPGELFF. In DNA form, the CDR3 reads TGTGCCAGCAGTTTTGATCGGGACATTGGGGCGCCCGGGGAGCTGTTTTTT.

This clonotype has ten or more counts. The chain has TRBV5-4 and TRBJ2-1; possible D gene TRBD2, 6 bases. CDR1 SGHNT and CDR2 YYREEE come from the germline V gene (reference sequence). Deletions cut 6 bases from V and 6 bases from J, with 19 bases between. This CDR3 is built from 15 residues. DNA for the CDR3: TGTGCCAGCAACCTCTTGGGGGGATTAGGCAATGAGCAGTTCTTC. Its protein product is CASNLLGGLGNEQFF.

This chain connects TRBV10-2 to TRBJ2-3, with D possibly TRBD2 on 6 matching bases. V was cut by 0 bases and J by 7 bases, with 20 bases left in between. This CDR3 region has 17 residues. Looked up from germline, CDR1 is WSHSY and CDR2 is SAAADI. Here the CDR3 DNA reads TGCGCCAGCAGTGAGTCGAGCGGGTTGACTGGGACGAATACGCAGTATTTT. Its translation is CASSESSGLTGTNTQYF.

This clonotype was seen only a few times. The CDR3 nucleotides are TGCGCCAGCAGGGAAGGGACCCAAGAGACCCAGTACTTC. Its protein product is CASREGTQETQYF. The V call is TRBV5-1, the J call TRBJ2-5; the D call may be TRBD1 or TRBD2 (5 bases each). The CDR3 totals 13 residues. Germline V CDR1 and CDR2: SGHRS, YFSETQ. V lost 5 bases, J lost 1 base, and 9 bases lay in between. The entire variable domain, with the rest obtained from reference TRBV5-1 and TRBJ2-5, is as follows: KAGVTQTPRYLIKTRGQQVTLSCSPISGHRSVSWYQQTPGQGLQFLFEYFSETQRNKGNFPGRFSGRQFSNSRSEMNVSTLELGDSALYLCASREGTQETQYFGPGTRLLVL.

CDR3 DNA sequence: TGTGCCAGCAGCTCCGGGACAGGATCCCTCCGGTACTTC. Translating it yields CASSSGTGSLRYF. The genes are TRBV5-5 and TRBJ2-4; 8 bases map to TRBD1. The CDR3 contains 13 residues. CDR1 is SGHKS, CDR2 YYEKEE, per germline (reference sequence). The V gene end was trimmed by 3 bases and the J gene end by 15 bases; junction bases not matched to a gene: 11. Full variable domain (missing parts from reference TRBV5-5 and TRBJ2-4): DAGVTQSPTHLIKTRGQQVTLRCSPISGHKSVSWYQQVLGQGPQFIFQYYEKEERGRGNFPDRFSARQFPNYSSELNVNALLLGDSALYLCASSSGTGSLRYFGAGTRLSVL.

This clonotype was seen only a few times. The chain employs TRBV29-1 and TRBJ2-7; D is possibly TRBD1 (6 bases). This CDR3 is 12 amino acids long. The V and J ends lost 3 bases and 6 bases respectively, with 12 bases between them. Per the germline V gene, CDR1 is SQVTM and CDR2 is ANQGSEA. Here the CDR3 DNA reads TGCAGCGTTGATCTGGGGGCGAGCGAGCAGTACTTC. It yields the protein CSVDLGASEQYF.

This clonotype was seen more than once but under ten times. The gene calls are TRBV6-5 and TRBJ1-2; D might be TRBD1 (5 bases). There are 14 residues in the CDR3. V was clipped by 6 bases and J by 10 bases, with 21 bases between them. CDR1 is MNHEY, CDR2 SVGAGI, per germline. CDR3 region: CASRSPGQGAVYTF. CDR3 DNA sequence: TGTGCCAGCAGGTCCCCTGGGCAGGGAGCAGTCTACACCTTC.

The V and J genes are TRBV28 and TRBJ2-5; TRBD2 aligns across 12 bases. V trimming: 3 bases; J trimming: 6 bases; junction bases outside the gene matches: 8. CDR3 length: 16 amino acids. The germline V gene encodes CDR1 MDHEN and CDR2 SYDVKM. The CDR3 loop is CASSFLTSGGQQTQYF. The CDR3 DNA reads as TGTGCCAGCAGTTTCCTAACTAGCGGGGGGCAACAGACCCAGTACTTC.